A single sample gave rise to the 9 T cell receptor beta chains below, sequenced in a study of shared T cell receptors in the human thymus. Clones were sequenced by immunoSEQ multiplex PCR, and TCRdb holds only the in-frame ones, with some missing. The sample holds hundreds of thousands of clones, approximately 88% seen once. This same sample was also part of a study on human thymus T cells.

Sample: thymocytes. The source is a boy under two years old with a congenital heart defect.

This clone has a single count. The rearrangement uses TRBV18 and TRBJ1-1, with TRBD1 identical over 7 bases. The CDR3 spans 18 residues. Germline trimming cut 3 bases from V and 0 bases from J; bases unmatched to any gene: 13. Germline V CDR1 and CDR2: KGHSH, LQKENI. The CDR3 loop reads CASSPPARQGPLNTEAFF. The CDR3 nucleotides are TGTGCCAGCTCACCCCCAGCTCGACAGGGTCCACTGAACACTGAAGCTTTCTTT. Complete variable domain (other parts from reference TRBV18 and TRBJ1-1): NAGVMQNPRHLVRRRGQEARLRCSPMKGHSHVYWYRQLPEEGLKFMVYLQKENIIDESGMPKERFSAEFPKEGPSILRIQQVVRGDSAAYFCASSPPARQGPLNTEAFFGQGTRLTVV.

The J gene is TRBJ2-1, the V gene TRBV29-1, with 10 bases fitting TRBD2. The CDR3 sequence is 20 residues long. V was pared by 4 bases and J by 2 bases, with 20 bases of the junction left unmatched. Germline V gene sequence: CDR1 SQVTM, CDR2 ANQGSEA. CDR3 residues: CSVGPNASGSGSRAYNEQFF. The CDR3 nucleotides are TGCAGCGTTGGCCCCAACGCTAGCGGGAGCGGGTCCCGTGCCTACAATGAGCAGTTCTTC.

This clone appeared once. The rearrangement joins TRBV4-2 to TRBJ1-5, with D unclear. Trimming removed 5 bases at V and 0 bases at J, with 8 bases between. This CDR3 is built from 14 residues. Per germline, CDR1 LGHNA and CDR2 YNFKEQ. CDR3: CASSTVSSNQPQHF. In nucleotides, the CDR3 is TGTGCCAGCAGCACCGTCAGTAGCAATCAGCCCCAGCATTTT.

V gene TRBV29-1 combines with J gene TRBJ2-1; TRBD2 agrees at 7 bases. V shed 0 bases, J shed 9 bases, and the junction held 11 bases outside the gene matches. The CDR3 covers 15 residues. Germline V gene data show CDR1 as SQVTM and CDR2 as ANQGSEA. Here the CDR3 reads CSVEDGGEGPPEQFF. In DNA, the CDR3 is TGCAGCGTTGAAGATGGGGGGGAGGGCCCCCCTGAGCAGTTCTTC.

As DNA, the CDR3 is TGCGCCAGCACGGGGGGAAGCGGGAGTTCCGAAGACAATGAGCAGTTCTTC. It encodes CASTGGSGSSEDNEQFF. The chain recombines TRBV5-1 with TRBJ2-1; 8 bases are a match to TRBD2. V trimming: 6 bases; J trimming: 5 bases; junction bases outside the gene matches: 16. Looked up from germline, CDR1 is SGHRS and CDR2 is YFSETQ. CDR3 length: 17 residues.

The chain recombines TRBV7-8 with TRBJ2-3, with TRBD2 identical over 10 bases. In germline, CDR1 is SGHVS, CDR2 FQNEAQ. The J segment lost 5 bases and the V segment lost 2 bases, leaving 10 bases of the junction unmatched. The CDR3 totals 17 residues. The CDR3 loop reads CASSLPRASGSGDTQYF. CDR3 nucleotides: TGTGCCAGCAGCTTACCGAGGGCTAGCGGGAGCGGAGATACGCAGTATTTT.

The rearrangement uses TRBV19 and TRBJ2-7, with 16 bases aligning to TRBD2. Germline trimming cut 9 bases from V and 6 bases from J; bases unmatched to any gene: 5. CDR3 length: 14 amino acids. The germline CDR1 and CDR2 sequences are LNHDA and SQIVND (reference sequence). CDR3 region: CASRGTSGRGEQYF. Written as DNA, the CDR3 is TGTGCCAGCCGAGGGACTAGCGGGAGGGGCGAGCAGTACTTC. Drawing the rest from reference TRBV19 and TRBJ2-7, the complete variable domain is DGGITQSPKYLFRKEGQNVTLSCEQNLNHDAMYWYRQDPGQGLRLIYYSQIVNDFQKGDIAEGYSVSREKKESFPLTVTSAQKNPTAFYLCASRGTSGRGEQYFGPGTRLTVT.

Only a few counts were recorded for this clone. The chain is built from TRBV6-6 and TRBJ2-7; TRBD1 matches at 9 bases. CDR1 MNHNY and CDR2 SVGAGI come from the germline V gene (reference sequence). V trimming: 6 bases; J trimming: 5 bases; junction bases outside the gene matches: 11. This CDR3 has 15 residues. The CDR3: CASRFPGTGRHEQYF. The CDR3 region has the DNA TGTGCCAGCAGATTTCCAGGGACAGGGCGACACGAGCAGTACTTC.

The V call is TRBV10-3, the J call TRBJ2-7; 13 nucleotides agree with TRBD2. V shed 10 bases and J 2 bases; nucleotides not matched to a gene: 5. Germline V gene sequence: CDR1 ENHRY, CDR2 SYGVKD. The length of the CDR3 is 14 residues. The CDR3 protein is CATFGTSGTYEQYF. The DNA of the CDR3 is TGTGCCACCTTTGGGACTAGCGGGACCTACGAGCAGTACTTC.